A selection of T cell receptor beta chains follows, all from one sample in a study of T cells in Graves' hyperthyroidism and ophthalmopathy. Via MiXCR, TCRdb re-called the multiplex PCR reads, giving one row per CDR3 protein. The repertoire holds around 99,000 distinct CDR3 sequences, with about 16% as singletons. Sequenced input: blood. The source of these receptors is a woman aged 50 to 65 with Graves' hyperthyroidism. Both conserved end residues are part of each CDR3. The order of the fields is CDR3 DNA, CDR3 protein, D gene, J gene, V gene, clone size, CDR3 length. The D gene is left open where the match is weak. Rows give clone size only sometimes, using once, few, many, or a class for an expanded clone.

cdr3_nt: TGTGCCAGCCTGAAGCACGGGAGCTCCTACGAGCAGTACTTC
cdr3_aa: CASLKHGSSYEQYF
d_call: NA
j_call: TRBJ2-7
v_call: TRBV11-2
clone_size: NA
cdr3_length: 14

cdr3_nt: TGTGCCAGCAGTAACCCACATGGGCCCGCGTTGAACACTGAAGCTTTCTTT
cdr3_aa: CASSNPHGPALNTEAFF
d_call: NA
j_call: TRBJ1-1
v_call: TRBV6-1
clone_size: many
cdr3_length: 17

cdr3_nt: TGTGCCAGCAGCCCCGAGACTATCCTAGCCAAAAACATTCAGTACTTC
cdr3_aa: CASSPETILAKNIQYF
d_call: NA
j_call: TRBJ2-4
v_call: TRBV7-9
clone_size: many
cdr3_length: 16

cdr3_nt: TGTGCCAGCAGTTTTCTAGCGGGAGAGGAAGAGACCCAGTACTTC
cdr3_aa: CASSFLAGEEETQYF
d_call: TRBD2
j_call: TRBJ2-5
v_call: TRBV28
clone_size: NA
cdr3_length: 15

cdr3_nt: TGTGCCAGCACCGTTAACAGGGGGGATTCACCCCTCCACTTT
cdr3_aa: CASTVNRGDSPLHF
d_call: TRBD1
j_call: TRBJ1-6
v_call: TRBV28
clone_size: NA
cdr3_length: 14

cdr3_nt: TGCAGTGCTAGAGATTTGAGGGGGGGGACTAGCGGAACCTACGAGCAGTACTTC
cdr3_aa: CSARDLRGGTSGTYEQYF
d_call: TRBD2
j_call: TRBJ2-7
v_call: TRBV20-1
clone_size: many
cdr3_length: 18

cdr3_nt: TGTGCCAGTAGTAACCTACAAGGCGCCGGGGAGCTGTTTTTT
cdr3_aa: CASSNLQGAGELFF
d_call: NA
j_call: TRBJ2-2
v_call: TRBV19
clone_size: many
cdr3_length: 14

cdr3_nt: TGTGCCAGCAGTTTAGACAGGGCTAATGAGCAGTTCTTC
cdr3_aa: CASSLDRANEQFF
d_call: TRBD1
j_call: TRBJ2-1
v_call: TRBV11-2
clone_size: NA
cdr3_length: 13

cdr3_nt: TGTGCCAGCAGGGGGGTCAGCTATAGCAATCAGCCCCAGCATTTT
cdr3_aa: CASRGVSYSNQPQHF
d_call: NA
j_call: TRBJ1-5
v_call: TRBV6-1
clone_size: many
cdr3_length: 15

cdr3_nt: TGCGCCAGCAGCTTGGGTCCCGGGACTAGCGGGAGAGACGTTCCCTACGAGCAGTACTTC
cdr3_aa: CASSLGPGTSGRDVPYEQYF
d_call: TRBD2
j_call: TRBJ2-7
v_call: TRBV5-1
clone_size: few
cdr3_length: 20

cdr3_nt: TGCAGTGCGAAAAGACTAGCGAGCGAGGAGACCCAGTACTTC
cdr3_aa: CSAKRLASEETQYF
d_call: TRBD2
j_call: TRBJ2-5
v_call: TRBV20-1
clone_size: many
cdr3_length: 14

cdr3_nt: TGCAGTGCTCATCTCCTGACTAGCGGGAGTACAGATACGCAGTATTTT
cdr3_aa: CSAHLLTSGSTDTQYF
d_call: TRBD2
j_call: TRBJ2-3
v_call: TRBV20-1
clone_size: many
cdr3_length: 16

cdr3_nt: TGTGCCTGGAAACAGGGGGCTGGTGAGCAGTACTTC
cdr3_aa: CAWKQGAGEQYF
d_call: TRBD1
j_call: TRBJ2-7
v_call: TRBV30
clone_size: many
cdr3_length: 12

cdr3_nt: TGCGCCAGCAGCCAAGTCGGGGGGGCTAGCAATCAGCCCCAGCATTTT
cdr3_aa: CASSQVGGASNQPQHF
d_call: NA
j_call: TRBJ1-5
v_call: TRBV4-1
clone_size: many
cdr3_length: 16

cdr3_nt: TGTGCCAGCAGCTTAGTTTCCGGGGGGGGGGGCACAGATACGCAGTATTTT
cdr3_aa: CASSLVSGGGGTDTQYF
d_call: TRBD2
j_call: TRBJ2-3
v_call: TRBV7-8
clone_size: few
cdr3_length: 17

cdr3_nt: TGTGCCAGTAGTATAGCAGCGGCCCCGCCCTACAATGAGCAGTTCTTC
cdr3_aa: CASSIAAAPPYNEQFF
d_call: NA
j_call: TRBJ2-1
v_call: TRBV19
clone_size: many
cdr3_length: 16

cdr3_nt: TGTGCCAGCAACCCCCCGGGGAATGAGCAGTTCTTC
cdr3_aa: CASNPPGNEQFF
d_call: NA
j_call: TRBJ2-1
v_call: TRBV28
clone_size: many
cdr3_length: 12

cdr3_nt: TGTGCCACCAGCAGGGGACAGCCACAAGAGACCCAGTACTTC
cdr3_aa: CATSRGQPQETQYF
d_call: TRBD1
j_call: TRBJ2-5
v_call: TRBV15
clone_size: many
cdr3_length: 14

cdr3_nt: TGTGCCAGCAGTTACTCGAATTCTAATGGGGGGCATTCTGAAGCTTTCTTT
cdr3_aa: CASSYSNSNGGHSEAFF
d_call: NA
j_call: TRBJ1-1
v_call: TRBV6-6
clone_size: many
cdr3_length: 17

cdr3_nt: TGTGCCAGTAGTATAGTTGTGGGGCAGGAGCAGTTCTTC
cdr3_aa: CASSIVVGQEQFF
d_call: NA
j_call: TRBJ2-1
v_call: TRBV19
clone_size: many
cdr3_length: 13

cdr3_nt: TGTGCCAGCAGATCCGCGGCCTACGAGCAGTACTTC
cdr3_aa: CASRSAAYEQYF
d_call: NA
j_call: TRBJ2-7
v_call: TRBV9
clone_size: once
cdr3_length: 12

cdr3_nt: TGTGCCAGCAGCAAAGCCCCATACAATGAGCAGTTCTTC
cdr3_aa: CASSKAPYNEQFF
d_call: NA
j_call: TRBJ2-1
v_call: TRBV3-1
clone_size: many
cdr3_length: 13

cdr3_nt: TGTGCCACCAGTGATCAACTAGCGGGCCAAGAGACCCAGTACTTC
cdr3_aa: CATSDQLAGQETQYF
d_call: TRBD2
j_call: TRBJ2-5
v_call: TRBV24-1
clone_size: many
cdr3_length: 15

cdr3_nt: TGTGCCACCAGTGATTTGCGATACAATGAGCAGTTCTTC
cdr3_aa: CATSDLRYNEQFF
d_call: NA
j_call: TRBJ2-1
v_call: TRBV24-1
clone_size: many
cdr3_length: 13

cdr3_nt: TGTGCCAGCAGCGGATTTCACACTAGTCCCGGGACAGGGTTGGACACCGGGGAGCTGTTTTTT
cdr3_aa: CASSGFHTSPGTGLDTGELFF
d_call: TRBD1
j_call: TRBJ2-2
v_call: TRBV9
clone_size: many
cdr3_length: 21

cdr3_nt: TGCAGCGCGACCGCCGGGACACAACACTACACCTTC
cdr3_aa: CSATAGTQHYTF
d_call: NA
j_call: TRBJ1-2
v_call: TRBV29-1
clone_size: many
cdr3_length: 12

cdr3_nt: TGTGCCAGCAGTTACGGCCGATCCACTGAAGCTTTCTTT
cdr3_aa: CASSYGRSTEAFF
d_call: NA
j_call: TRBJ1-1
v_call: TRBV6-2/TRBV6-3
clone_size: many
cdr3_length: 13

cdr3_nt: TGTGCCAGCAGTTACTTAAGGTACACTGAAGCTTTCTTT
cdr3_aa: CASSYLRYTEAFF
d_call: NA
j_call: TRBJ1-1
v_call: TRBV6-5
clone_size: many
cdr3_length: 13

cdr3_nt: TGTGCCAGCAGCTTGGGAGGGTCTACCTACGAGCAGTACTTC
cdr3_aa: CASSLGGSTYEQYF
d_call: NA
j_call: TRBJ2-7
v_call: TRBV5-4
clone_size: many
cdr3_length: 14

cdr3_nt: TGTGCCATCAGTGAGCCCAACAGGGGTTGGAATGAGCAGTTCTTC
cdr3_aa: CAISEPNRGWNEQFF
d_call: TRBD1
j_call: TRBJ2-1
v_call: TRBV10-3
clone_size: many
cdr3_length: 15

cdr3_nt: TGTGCCAGCAGCCAAGGCTTGACAGGGACTAGCGGGCGTTACAATGAGCAGTTCTTC
cdr3_aa: CASSQGLTGTSGRYNEQFF
d_call: TRBD2
j_call: TRBJ2-1
v_call: TRBV3-1
clone_size: many
cdr3_length: 19

cdr3_nt: TGTGCTAACAGCCAGGGACAGGGGGCCTACAATGAGCAGTTCTTC
cdr3_aa: CANSQGQGAYNEQFF
d_call: TRBD1
j_call: TRBJ2-1
v_call: TRBV14
clone_size: NA
cdr3_length: 15

cdr3_nt: TGCGCCAGCAGCCCCTGGACAACCTACAATGAGCAGTTCTTC
cdr3_aa: CASSPWTTYNEQFF
d_call: NA
j_call: TRBJ2-1
v_call: TRBV5-1
clone_size: many
cdr3_length: 14

cdr3_nt: TGTGCCAGCCCCCCATACCGGACAGGTGCTTACAATGAGCAGTTCTTC
cdr3_aa: CASPPYRTGAYNEQFF
d_call: TRBD1
j_call: TRBJ2-1
v_call: TRBV28
clone_size: many
cdr3_length: 16

cdr3_nt: TGTGCCAGCAGTGAAAGATCAGGGAGGAACGCAGATACGCAGTATTTT
cdr3_aa: CASSERSGRNADTQYF
d_call: NA
j_call: TRBJ2-3
v_call: TRBV2
clone_size: many
cdr3_length: 16

cdr3_nt: TGTGCCAGCAGTTTGACAGGGGTGACGGAGACCCAGTACTTC
cdr3_aa: CASSLTGVTETQYF
d_call: TRBD1
j_call: TRBJ2-5
v_call: TRBV28
clone_size: NA
cdr3_length: 14

cdr3_nt: TGTGCCAGCAGCCGACAGGGGCTCACTGAAGCTTTCTTT
cdr3_aa: CASSRQGLTEAFF
d_call: TRBD1
j_call: TRBJ1-1
v_call: TRBV7-9
clone_size: many
cdr3_length: 13

cdr3_nt: TGTGCCAGTAGCTTTCCCGGCCGAGAGCAGTACTTC
cdr3_aa: CASSFPGREQYF
d_call: NA
j_call: TRBJ2-7
v_call: TRBV19
clone_size: many
cdr3_length: 12

cdr3_nt: TGCAGTGCTAGAGATGGAACTCGAAGGATGAACACTGAAGCTTTCTTT
cdr3_aa: CSARDGTRRMNTEAFF
d_call: NA
j_call: TRBJ1-1
v_call: TRBV20-1
clone_size: few
cdr3_length: 16

cdr3_nt: TGTGCCAGCAGTCACGGGACTAGCGACCACAATGAGCAGTTCTTC
cdr3_aa: CASSHGTSDHNEQFF
d_call: TRBD2
j_call: TRBJ2-1
v_call: TRBV7-9
clone_size: NA
cdr3_length: 15

cdr3_nt: TGTGCCAGCAGCCAGGACAGGTCTCGTCAGCCCCAGCATTTT
cdr3_aa: CASSQDRSRQPQHF
d_call: TRBD1
j_call: TRBJ1-5
v_call: TRBV6-1
clone_size: many
cdr3_length: 14

cdr3_nt: TGTGCCAGCAGCCTTAGGGTCGACTATGGCTACACCTTC
cdr3_aa: CASSLRVDYGYTF
d_call: NA
j_call: TRBJ1-2
v_call: TRBV14
clone_size: many
cdr3_length: 13

cdr3_nt: TGTGCCAGCAGCTTAGAGTCTAGAACCTACAATGAGCAGTTCTTC
cdr3_aa: CASSLESRTYNEQFF
d_call: NA
j_call: TRBJ2-1
v_call: TRBV7-3
clone_size: many
cdr3_length: 15

cdr3_nt: TGTGCCATCGAGGGGGAATACGGTTCCGGGGAGCTGTTTTTT
cdr3_aa: CAIEGEYGSGELFF
d_call: NA
j_call: TRBJ2-2
v_call: TRBV10-3
clone_size: many
cdr3_length: 14

cdr3_nt: TGTGCTACCGACTCTCCCCTTGTGACTAATGAAAAACTGTTTTTT
cdr3_aa: CATDSPLVTNEKLFF
d_call: NA
j_call: TRBJ1-4
v_call: TRBV30
clone_size: few
cdr3_length: 15

cdr3_nt: TGTGCCAGCAAGTTCTGGCCTTTGAACGAGGAGTTCTTC
cdr3_aa: CASKFWPLNEEFF
d_call: NA
j_call: TRBJ2-1
v_call: TRBV6-2/TRBV6-3
clone_size: NA
cdr3_length: 13

cdr3_nt: TGTGCCAGCAGCTTAAGGCAGGGTGGGTGGAATGAGCAGTTCTTC
cdr3_aa: CASSLRQGGWNEQFF
d_call: NA
j_call: TRBJ2-1
v_call: TRBV7-3
clone_size: NA
cdr3_length: 15

cdr3_nt: TGCAGTGCTAGAGATCAGGGACAGGGGGCAGGTGAAAAACTGTTTTTT
cdr3_aa: CSARDQGQGAGEKLFF
d_call: TRBD1
j_call: TRBJ1-4
v_call: TRBV20-1
clone_size: many
cdr3_length: 16

cdr3_nt: TGTGCCAGCAGTTTGGGGACAGGGGGCGGTCAGCCCCAGCATTTT
cdr3_aa: CASSLGTGGGQPQHF
d_call: TRBD1
j_call: TRBJ1-5
v_call: TRBV28
clone_size: few
cdr3_length: 15

cdr3_nt: TGTGCCAGCAGATCACTGACAGGGAATTACGAGCAGTACTTC
cdr3_aa: CASRSLTGNYEQYF
d_call: TRBD1
j_call: TRBJ2-7
v_call: TRBV2
clone_size: many
cdr3_length: 14

cdr3_nt: TGTGCCAGCAAAATAAGCGGGGCGGCCAATGAGCAGTTCTTC
cdr3_aa: CASKISGAANEQFF
d_call: TRBD2
j_call: TRBJ2-1
v_call: TRBV4-1
clone_size: many
cdr3_length: 14

cdr3_nt: TGTGCCAGCAGCCCCCGGACAGGGATGGGAAAGACCCAGTACTTC
cdr3_aa: CASSPRTGMGKTQYF
d_call: TRBD1
j_call: TRBJ2-5
v_call: TRBV11-2
clone_size: many
cdr3_length: 15

cdr3_nt: TGTGCCAGCAGCCAGCTAGCGGGGGCTTCTAACGAGCAGTACTTC
cdr3_aa: CASSQLAGASNEQYF
d_call: TRBD2
j_call: TRBJ2-7
v_call: TRBV3-1
clone_size: many
cdr3_length: 15

cdr3_nt: TGTGCCAGCAGCGGACTAGCGGGAGGAAAGCCAGATACGCAGTATTTT
cdr3_aa: CASSGLAGGKPDTQYF
d_call: TRBD2
j_call: TRBJ2-3
v_call: TRBV28
clone_size: NA
cdr3_length: 16

cdr3_nt: TGTGCCAGCAGCCAAAATCTCGCAGGGGCTGGGGCCAACGTCCTGACTTTC
cdr3_aa: CASSQNLAGAGANVLTF
d_call: NA
j_call: TRBJ2-6
v_call: TRBV4-2
clone_size: many
cdr3_length: 17